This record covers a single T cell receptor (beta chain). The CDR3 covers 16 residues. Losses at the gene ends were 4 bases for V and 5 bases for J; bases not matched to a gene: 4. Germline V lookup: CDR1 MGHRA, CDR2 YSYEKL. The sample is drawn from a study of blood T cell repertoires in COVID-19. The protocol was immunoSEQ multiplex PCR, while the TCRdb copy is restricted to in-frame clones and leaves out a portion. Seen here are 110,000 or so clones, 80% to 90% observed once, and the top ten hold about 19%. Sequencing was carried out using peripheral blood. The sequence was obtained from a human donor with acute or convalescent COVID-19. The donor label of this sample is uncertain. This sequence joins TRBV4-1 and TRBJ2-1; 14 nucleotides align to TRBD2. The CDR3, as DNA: TGCGCCAGCAGCCGGACTAGCGGGAGGACGAACAATGAGCAGTTCTTC. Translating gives CASSRTSGRTNNEQFF.